These 24 T cell receptor beta chains originate from one sample sequenced in a study of brain T cells in children with intractable seizures. The time point here: blood from clinic visit 5 months post-surgery; TSC patient then seizure free. The data were produced by immunoSEQ multiplex PCR, yet TCRdb's version contains in-frame clones alone and is incomplete. This sample yields around 340,000 clones, of which over 85% are seen a single time; about 6% belongs to the top ten. The sample consisted of peripheral blood, taken approximately 5 months after surgery. All receptors derive from a boy under two years old with tuberous sclerosis and intractable seizures.

This chain links TRBV7-9 with TRBJ2-3; D not certain. The CDR3 is made up of 15 amino acids. V gave up 3 bases and J gave up 0 bases, with 10 bases separating them. Germline-derived CDR1 and CDR2 are SEHNR and FQNEAQ (reference sequence). The CDR3 spells CASSFAGPSTDTQYF. DNA of the CDR3: TGTGCCAGCAGCTTTGCCGGTCCTAGCACAGATACGCAGTATTTT. Filled out from reference TRBV7-9 and TRBJ2-3, the complete variable domain reads DTGVSQNPRHKITKRGQNVTFRCDPISEHNRLYWYRQTLGQGPEFLTYFQNEAQLEKSRLLSDRFSAERPKGSFSTLEIQRTEQGDSAMYLCASSFAGPSTDTQYFGPGTRLTVL.

The chain couples TRBV30 to TRBJ2-7; D not resolved. Trimming left V 0 bases short and J 3 bases short, with 3 bases between. The CDR3 loop spans 11 amino acids. The germline V gene encodes CDR1 GTSNPN and CDR2 SVGIG (reference sequence). CDR3 nucleotides: TGTGCCTGGAGTGTATACTACGAGCAGTACTTC. This sequence encodes CAWSVYYEQYF.

The CDR3 coding sequence is TGTGCCAGCAGCTGGCAGGGGGTCCAAGGCTACACCTTC. Translating gives CASSWQGVQGYTF. This chain joins TRBV5-5 and TRBJ1-2, with 7 bases aligning to TRBD1. Germline V gene sequence: CDR1 SGHKS, CDR2 YYEKEE (reference sequence). V was clipped by 3 bases and J by 8 bases; unmatched bases: 7. CDR3 size: 13 residues.

The chain uses TRBV2 and TRBJ1-2, with TRBD1 matching 10 bases. CDR1 SNHLY and CDR2 FYNNEI come from the germline V gene. This CDR3 is 14 amino acids long. Unmatched junction bases numbered 3, after V lost 4 bases and J lost 4 bases. The CDR3 region is CASSVTGGGYGYTF. The DNA for the CDR3 is TGTGCCAGCAGTGTGACAGGGGGCGGCTATGGCTACACCTTC.

This chain connects TRBV2 to TRBJ2-7, with 9 bases fitting TRBD2. The trim removed 7 bases at V and 3 bases at J, leaving 10 bases unmatched. Germline V lookup: CDR1 SNHLY, CDR2 FYNNEI. The CDR3 sequence is 15 residues long. The CDR3 nucleotides read TGTGCCAGCAAGCGGGCGTCTAGCGGGGACTACGAGCAGTACTTC. This encodes CASKRASSGDYEQYF.

The V gene is TRBV3-1 (or the pseudogene TRBV3-2), the J gene TRBJ2-2; 10 bases map to TRBD2. J was trimmed by 3 bases and V by 2 bases; bases with no gene match: 3. CDR1 and CDR2 (germline): LGHDT, YNNKEL (reference sequence). CDR3 length equals 16 residues. The CDR3 region has the DNA TGTGCCAGCAGCCAATCTAGCGGGAGCGACACCGGGGAGCTGTTTTTT. Amino acids: CASSQSSGSDTGELFF.

The rearrangement links TRBV3-1 (or the pseudogene TRBV3-2) to TRBJ2-3; TRBD2 matches at 10 bases. Germline V lookup: CDR1 LGHDT, CDR2 YNNKEL (reference sequence). The CDR3 is made up of 18 amino acids. J lost 1 base, V lost 1 base, and 8 bases had no gene match. The CDR3 coding sequence is TGTGCCAGCAGCCAAGCCAGGGTAGGACTAGCGGGCACAGATACGCAGTATTTT. Translation: CASSQARVGLAGTDTQYF.

The genes are TRBV29-1 and TRBJ1-2, with no clear D. V was shortened by 6 bases and J by 4 bases, with 15 bases between the two germline ends. Germline V gene sequence: CDR1 SQVTM, CDR2 ANQGSEA. The CDR3 loop spans 13 amino acids. CDR3 residues: CSVIESLFYGYTF. For the CDR3, the DNA is TGCAGCGTCATAGAGAGCCTATTCTATGGCTACACCTTC.

The genes are TRBV7-8 and TRBJ1-1; 9 bases match TRBD1. CDR3 length: 14 residues. The trim removed 3 bases at V and 1 base at J, leaving 0 bases unmatched. In germline, CDR1 is SGHVS, CDR2 FQNEAQ. Here the CDR3 DNA reads TGTGCCAGCAGCTTGGACAGGGGGAACACTGAAGCTTTCTTT. This sequence encodes CASSLDRGNTEAFF.

The chain recombines TRBV5-4 with TRBJ2-1; 7 bases agree with TRBD2. Germline CDR1 is SGHNT and CDR2 is YYREEE (reference sequence). With V trimmed by 0 bases and J by 2 bases, 2 bases remained unmatched. The CDR3 is 15 residues long. For the CDR3, the DNA is TGTGCCAGCAGCTTGGCTCTAGCGGCCTACAATGAGCAGTTCTTC. It is translated as CASSLALAAYNEQFF. Full variable domain (missing parts from reference TRBV5-4 and TRBJ2-1): ETGVTQSPTHLIKTRGQQVTLRCSSQSGHNTVSWYQQALGQGPQFIFQYYREEENGRGNFPPRFSGLQFPNYSSELNVNALELDDSALYLCASSLALAAYNEQFFGPGTRLTVL.

The rearrangement links TRBV6-5 to TRBJ2-7; D is possibly TRBD1 (7 bases). The CDR3 is 15 residues long. Germline V gives CDR1 MNHEY, CDR2 SVGAGI. V gave up 2 bases and J gave up 1 base, with 12 bases separating them. CDR3 sequence (DNA): TGTGCCAGCAGTTACCGCGGGACAGTGTCCTACGAGCAGTACTTC. This codes for CASSYRGTVSYEQYF.

This clone appeared a single time. The V and J genes are TRBV19 and TRBJ2-3; TRBD2 matches at 12 bases. There are 16 residues in the CDR3. Looked up from germline, CDR1 is LNHDA and CDR2 is SQIVND (reference sequence). V shed 3 bases and J 8 bases; nucleotides not matched to a gene: 9. CDR3: CASSISLAGGRVTQYF. CDR3 coding DNA: TGTGCCAGTAGTATCTCCCTAGCGGGGGGGAGGGTTACGCAGTATTTT.

V and J are TRBV7-8 and TRBJ2-5, with a possible D match to TRBD1 (5 bases). Germline loops: CDR1 SGHVS, CDR2 FQNEAQ. V lost 5 bases and J lost 1, with 11 bases in between. This CDR3 is built from 14 residues. In DNA form, the CDR3 reads TGTGCCAGCAGCACATACAGGTTCCAAGAGACCCAGTACTTC. Translation gives CASSTYRFQETQYF. The whole variable domain, remainder taken from reference TRBV7-8 and TRBJ2-5, is GAGVSQSPRYKVAKRGQDVALRCDPISGHVSLFWYQQALGQGPEFLTYFQNEAQLDKSGLPSDRFFAERPEGSVSTLKIQRTQQEDSAVYLCASSTYRFQETQYFGPGTRLLVL.

In this sample, this clone turned up many times. The chain joins TRBV7-9 to TRBJ2-3; 8 bases fit TRBD2. This CDR3 region has 12 residues. V was clipped by 5 bases and J by 10 bases; unmatched bases: 5. CDR1 SEHNR and CDR2 FQNEAQ come from the germline V gene (reference sequence). CDR3 amino acids: CASSQTSGSQYF. CDR3 coding DNA: TGTGCCAGCAGCCAAACTAGCGGATCGCAGTATTTT.

This clone occurred once. The chain has TRBV2 and TRBJ1-4, with a weak D call TRBD1 (6 bases). CDR1 and CDR2 (germline): SNHLY, FYNNEI. The CDR3 spans 14 residues. Trimming took 7 bases from V and 4 from J, leaving 13 bases between them. The CDR3 nucleotides read TGTGCCAGCAAGTTGTCGGACAGTAATGAAAAACTGTTTTTT. This translates into CASKLSDSNEKLFF. Drawing the rest from reference TRBV2 and TRBJ1-4, the complete variable domain is EPEVTQTPSHQVTQMGQEVILRCVPISNHLYFYWYRQILGQKVEFLVSFYNNEISEKSEIFDDQFSVERPDGSNFTLKIRSTKLEDSAMYFCASKLSDSNEKLFFGSGTQLSVL.

The chain is built from TRBV4-1 and TRBJ1-5, with a possible D match to TRBD1 (6 bases). There are 15 residues in the CDR3. Germline V lookup: CDR1 MGHRA, CDR2 YSYEKL. With 1 base removed from V and 3 bases from J, the gap between germline ends came to 10 bases. The CDR3 here is CASSQVQGNNQPQHF. The CDR3 bases are TGCGCCAGCAGCCAAGTGCAGGGGAACAATCAGCCCCAGCATTTT.

The V and J genes are TRBV15 and TRBJ1-5; D is unclear. V lost 2 bases, J lost 5 bases, and 7 bases lay in between. Germline V gene sequence: CDR1 LNHNV, CDR2 YYDKDF (reference sequence). This CDR3 is 13 amino acids long. CDR3 protein: CATSRKDYQPQHF. The CDR3 DNA sequence: TGTGCCACCAGCAGAAAGGACTATCAGCCCCAGCATTTT. The whole variable domain, remainder taken from reference TRBV15 and TRBJ1-5, is DAMVIQNPRYQVTQFGKPVTLSCSQTLNHNVMYWYQQKSSQAPKLLFHYYDKDFNNEADTPDNFQSRRPNTSFCFLDIRSPGLGDTAMYLCATSRKDYQPQHFGDGTRLSIL.

V usage is TRBV19 and J usage is TRBJ1-1; TRBD1 aligns across 10 bases. Germline V lookup: CDR1 LNHDA, CDR2 SQIVND (reference sequence). This CDR3 region has 15 residues. The trim removed 5 bases at V and 4 bases at J, leaving 7 bases unmatched. The CDR3 DNA reads TGTGCCAGTAGTCCAGACAGGGGGCATGGCACTGAAGCTTTCTTT. It is translated as CASSPDRGHGTEAFF.

J is TRBJ2-7 and V is TRBV5-1; TRBD1 matches 7 bases. Germline V gene data show CDR1 as SGHRS and CDR2 as YFSETQ. After removal of 3 bases from V and 4 bases from J, the junction contained 16 bases not matched to a gene. The length of the CDR3 is 17 residues. As DNA, the CDR3 is TGCGCCAGCAGCTCCGTAGGTAAGGACAGGACCTCTTACGAGCAGTACTTC. Translated, it gives CASSSVGKDRTSYEQYF. The full variable domain, in which reference TRBV5-1 and TRBJ2-7 provide the parts outside the CDR3, is KAGVTQTPRYLIKTRGQQVTLSCSPISGHRSVSWYQQTPGQGLQFLFEYFSETQRNKGNFPGRFSGRQFSNSRSEMNVSTLELGDSALYLCASSSVGKDRTSYEQYFGPGTRLTVT.

The V call is TRBV9, the J call TRBJ1-1; tentative D call: TRBD1 (5 bases). Germline CDR1 is SGDLS and CDR2 is YYNGEE. CDR3 length: 16 residues. Trimming left V 0 bases short and J 0 bases short, with 12 bases between. The CDR3 DNA reads as TGTGCCAGCAGCGTAGACCAGGGACCAATGAACACTGAAGCTTTCTTT. Amino acid sequence: CASSVDQGPMNTEAFF.

In its sample, this clone was seen a few times. The J gene is TRBJ1-1, the V gene TRBV27, with unresolved D. Trimming cost V 5 bases and J 3 bases, with 10 bases left between them. Germline V gene sequence: CDR1 MNHEY, CDR2 SMNVEV (reference sequence). The CDR3 has 13 amino acids. The CDR3 DNA sequence: TGTGCCAGCAGTCGTCCCCAGGACACTGAAGCTTTCTTT. It is translated as CASSRPQDTEAFF.

The chain has TRBV6-1 and TRBJ1-2; 7 nucleotides agree with TRBD1. The CDR3 consists of 15 residues. Germline CDR1 MNHNS, CDR2 SASEGT. With V trimmed by 2 bases and J by 7 bases, 10 bases remained unmatched. DNA of the CDR3: TGTGCCAGCAGTGAAACCCATGGGACAGTATCTGGCTACACCTTC. Its translation: CASSETHGTVSGYTF.

V is TRBV7-3 and J is TRBJ2-5; TRBD2 agrees at 10 bases. V shed 5 bases and J 2 bases; nucleotides not matched to a gene: 5. The CDR3 contains 15 residues. Germline assignment: CDR1 SGHTA and CDR2 FQGTGA. This chain's CDR3 is CASSALAGVQETQYF. For the CDR3, the DNA is TGTGCCAGCAGCGCTCTAGCGGGAGTTCAAGAGACCCAGTACTTC.

The chain combines TRBV9 with TRBJ1-2, with D perhaps TRBD1 (6 bases). CDR3 length: 16 amino acids. The germline CDR1 and CDR2 sequences are SGDLS and YYNGEE. The V end was cut by 0 bases, the J end by 4 bases, with 16 bases between. The CDR3 sequence: CASSVARGGVSYGYTF. The CDR3 nucleotides read TGTGCCAGCAGCGTAGCTAGGGGGGGAGTCTCCTATGGCTACACCTTC.